This T cell receptor beta chain was captured by sequencing in a study of blood T cell repertoires in COVID-19. Looking at the study overall: The study drew acute and convalescent COVID-19 samples from the United States, Italy and Spain. PBMCs, B-cell-depleted T cells, or T cells provided the cDNA or gDNA that made up the material.

Using immunoSEQ multiplex PCR, the repertoire was profiled, and TCRdb retains in-frame clones only, with some absent. This repertoire shows 150,000 or so clones, nearly 70% found once; its top ten account for over 1.5%. V shed 5 bases and J shed 0 bases, with 17 bases lying between them. The germline CDR1 and CDR2 sequences are SGHTA and FQGTGA. This CDR3 has 17 amino acids. This clone was observed a few times. This clonotype was sampled from a woman aged 70-85 years with acute or convalescent COVID-19. Sequenced: peripheral blood. The chain recombines TRBV7-3 with TRBJ1-5; D is ambiguous. The CDR3 coding sequence is TGTGCCAGCAGCCTTCTGAGCGGGCGACATAGCAATCAGCCCCAGCATTTT. Its translation: CASSLLSGRHSNQPQHF.